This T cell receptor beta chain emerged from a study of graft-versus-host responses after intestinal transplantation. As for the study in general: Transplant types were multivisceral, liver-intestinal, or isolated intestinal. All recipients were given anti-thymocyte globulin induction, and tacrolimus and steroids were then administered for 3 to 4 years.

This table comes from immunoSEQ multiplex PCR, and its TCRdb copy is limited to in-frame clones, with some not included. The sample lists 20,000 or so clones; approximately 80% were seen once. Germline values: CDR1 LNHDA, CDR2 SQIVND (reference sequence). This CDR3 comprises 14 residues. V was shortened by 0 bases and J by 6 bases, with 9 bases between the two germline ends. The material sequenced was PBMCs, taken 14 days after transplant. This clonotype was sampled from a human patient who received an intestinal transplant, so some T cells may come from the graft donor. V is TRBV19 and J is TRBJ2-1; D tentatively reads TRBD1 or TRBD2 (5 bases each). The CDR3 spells CASSIDGGSNEQFF. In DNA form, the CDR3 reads TGTGCCAGTAGTATAGATGGGGGTTCCAATGAGCAGTTCTTC.